This TCR beta chain was obtained from a study of beta chain features in type 1 diabetes. Study-level information: Age and gender were similar between patients and healthy donors, as were cell yields.

Deletions cut 0 bases from V and 7 bases from J, with 7 bases between. CDR3 length: 12 amino acids. Germline CDR1 is GTSNPN and CDR2 is SVGIG (reference sequence). Whole-study findings and limits: More deletions and fewer insertions at VDJ junctions were seen in type 1 diabetes patients.

Of the isolated RNA, all was reverse transcribed, and so the sequenced material was expressed TCRB transcripts. Data came from immunoSEQ multiplex PCR; TCRdb stores just in-frame clones and leaves some out. The table has roughly 240,000 clones, over 65% seen once. This clone has only a few counts. Antigen specificity is unknown. Other DNA sequences in this sample translate to the same CDR3. Sequencing was carried out using naive CD4+ T cells from blood. The V gene is TRBV30, the J gene TRBJ2-1, with a tentative D call TRBD2 (6 bases). This TCR came from a young man in good health. CDR3 coding DNA: TGTGCCTGGAGTGTTCGGGGGAATGAGCAGTTCTTC. Its protein product is CAWSVRGNEQFF.